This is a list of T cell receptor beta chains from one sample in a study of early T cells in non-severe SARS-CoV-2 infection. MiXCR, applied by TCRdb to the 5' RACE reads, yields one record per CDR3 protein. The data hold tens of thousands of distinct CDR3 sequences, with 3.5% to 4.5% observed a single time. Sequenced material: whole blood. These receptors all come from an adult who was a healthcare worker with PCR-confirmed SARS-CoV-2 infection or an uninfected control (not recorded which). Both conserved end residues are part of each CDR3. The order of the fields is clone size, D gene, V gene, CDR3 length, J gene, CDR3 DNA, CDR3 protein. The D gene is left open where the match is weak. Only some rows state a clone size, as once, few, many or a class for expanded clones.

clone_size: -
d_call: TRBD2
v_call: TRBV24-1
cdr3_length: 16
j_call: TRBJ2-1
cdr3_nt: TGTGCCACCAGTGGCCCCCTAGCGGGGTCCTACAATGAGCAGTTCTTC
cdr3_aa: CATSGPLAGSYNEQFF

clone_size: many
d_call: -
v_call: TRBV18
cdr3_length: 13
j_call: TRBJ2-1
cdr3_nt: TGTGCCAGCTCACCAAAGGCTTACAATGAGCAGTTCTTC
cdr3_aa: CASSPKAYNEQFF

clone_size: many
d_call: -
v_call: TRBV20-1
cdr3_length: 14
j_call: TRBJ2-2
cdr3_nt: TGCAGTGCTAGACCACACCCGAACACCGGGGAGCTGTTTTTT
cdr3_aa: CSARPHPNTGELFF

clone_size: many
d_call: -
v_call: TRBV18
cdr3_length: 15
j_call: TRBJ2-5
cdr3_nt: TGTGCCAGCTCACCACCGATTGGTCTGGTAGAGACCCAGTACTTC
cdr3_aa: CASSPPIGLVETQYF

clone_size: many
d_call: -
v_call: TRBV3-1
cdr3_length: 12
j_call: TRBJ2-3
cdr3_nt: TGTGCCAGCAGCCAATTCGCGGGTACGCAGTATTTT
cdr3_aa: CASSQFAGTQYF

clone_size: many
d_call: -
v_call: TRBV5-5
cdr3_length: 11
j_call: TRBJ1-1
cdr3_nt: TGTGCCAGCAGACGGATGAATGAAGCTTTCTTT
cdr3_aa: CASRRMNEAFF

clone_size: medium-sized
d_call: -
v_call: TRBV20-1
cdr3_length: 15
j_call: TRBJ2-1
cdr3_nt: TGCAGTGCTCCCTTGCGGGGTAGCTCCTACAATGAGCAGTTCTTC
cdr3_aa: CSAPLRGSSYNEQFF

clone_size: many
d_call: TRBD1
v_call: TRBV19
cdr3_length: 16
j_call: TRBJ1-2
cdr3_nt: TGTGCCAGTAGGCCCCGTGGACAGGGTGGGGACTATGGCTACACCTTC
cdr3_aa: CASRPRGQGGDYGYTF

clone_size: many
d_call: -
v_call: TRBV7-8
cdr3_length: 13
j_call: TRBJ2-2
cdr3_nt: TGTGCCAGCAGCTTAGGGTTCACCGGGGAGCTGTTTTTT
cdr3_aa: CASSLGFTGELFF

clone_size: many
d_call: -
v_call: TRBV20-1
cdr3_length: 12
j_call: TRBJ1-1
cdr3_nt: TGCAGTGCCGACCGGGGGAACACTGAAGCTTTCTTT
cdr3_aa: CSADRGNTEAFF

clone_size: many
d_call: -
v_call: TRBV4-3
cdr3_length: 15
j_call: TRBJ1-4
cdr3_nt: TGCGCCAGCAGCCAAGATACGAAGGGACATGAAAAACTGTTTTTT
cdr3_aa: CASSQDTKGHEKLFF

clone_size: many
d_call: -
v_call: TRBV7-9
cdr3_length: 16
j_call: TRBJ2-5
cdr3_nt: TGTGCTGGGGTAGGCGGGCCCCATCAACCTCAAGAGACCCAGTACTTC
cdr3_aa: CAGVGGPHQPQETQYF

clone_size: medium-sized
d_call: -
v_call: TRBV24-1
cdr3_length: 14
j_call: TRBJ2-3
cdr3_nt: TGTGCCACCAGTGTCGGGGGAAGCACAGATACGCAGTATTTT
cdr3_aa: CATSVGGSTDTQYF

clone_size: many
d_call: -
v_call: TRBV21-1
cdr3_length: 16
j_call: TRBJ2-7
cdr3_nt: TGTGCCAGCAGCAAAGAAGGTGATAGCGGGACCTACGAGCAGTACTTC
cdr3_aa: CASSKEGDSGTYEQYF

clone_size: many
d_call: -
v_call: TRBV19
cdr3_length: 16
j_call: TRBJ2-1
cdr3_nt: TGTGCCAGTAGTATTCCCCGCGGACGCTCCTACAATGAGCAGTTCTTC
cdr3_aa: CASSIPRGRSYNEQFF

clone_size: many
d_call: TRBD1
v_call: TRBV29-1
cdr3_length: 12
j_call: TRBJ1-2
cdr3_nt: TGCAGCGTTCCCGGGACAGCGAGAGGCTACACCTTC
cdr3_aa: CSVPGTARGYTF

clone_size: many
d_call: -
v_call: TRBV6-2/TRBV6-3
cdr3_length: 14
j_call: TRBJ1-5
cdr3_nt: TGTGCCAGCAGTCGGGCGGGGAGCAATCAGCCCCAGCATTTT
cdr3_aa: CASSRAGSNQPQHF

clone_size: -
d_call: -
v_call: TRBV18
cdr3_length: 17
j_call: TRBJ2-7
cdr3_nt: TGTGCCAGCTCACCGGGGACGAACTTCCGGAGCTCCTACGAGCAGTACTTC
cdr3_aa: CASSPGTNFRSSYEQYF

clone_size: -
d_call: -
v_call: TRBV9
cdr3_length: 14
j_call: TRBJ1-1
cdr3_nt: TGTGCCAGCAGCGTAGACTGGCAGCCCTTAGAAGCTTTCTTT
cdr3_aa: CASSVDWQPLEAFF

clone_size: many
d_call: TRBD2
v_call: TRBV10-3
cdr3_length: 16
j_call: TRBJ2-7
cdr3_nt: TGTGCCATCAGTGAGCTAGCGGGGGACCCCCGGGACGAGCAGTACTTC
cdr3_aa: CAISELAGDPRDEQYF

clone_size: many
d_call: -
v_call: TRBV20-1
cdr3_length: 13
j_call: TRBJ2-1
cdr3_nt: TGCAGCGGCCGAGGACAAATCTACAATGAGCAGTTCTTC
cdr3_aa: CSGRGQIYNEQFF

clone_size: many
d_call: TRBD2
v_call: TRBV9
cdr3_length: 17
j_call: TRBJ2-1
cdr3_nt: TGTGCCAGCAGCGTAGGGTCTAGCGGGGTTGTTTTGGATGAGCAGTTCTTC
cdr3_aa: CASSVGSSGVVLDEQFF

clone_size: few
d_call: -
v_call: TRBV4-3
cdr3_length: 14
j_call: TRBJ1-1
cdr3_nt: TGCGCCAGCAGCCAAGATCAACTGAACACTGAAGCTTTCTTT
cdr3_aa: CASSQDQLNTEAFF

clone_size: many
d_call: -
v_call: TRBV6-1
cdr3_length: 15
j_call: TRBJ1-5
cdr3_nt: TGTGCCAGCAGTGAAGCGAGGTCGGGTGCTCTGCCCCAGCATTTT
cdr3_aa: CASSEARSGALPQHF

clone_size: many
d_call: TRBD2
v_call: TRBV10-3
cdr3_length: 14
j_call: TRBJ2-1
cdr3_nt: TGTGCCATCAATCCGACTAGCGGGGGTTACGAGCAGTTCTTC
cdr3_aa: CAINPTSGGYEQFF

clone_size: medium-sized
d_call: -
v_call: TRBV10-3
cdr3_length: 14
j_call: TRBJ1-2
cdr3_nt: TGTGCCATCAGTCCGGACCCTCCGGACTATGGCTACACCTTC
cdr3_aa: CAISPDPPDYGYTF

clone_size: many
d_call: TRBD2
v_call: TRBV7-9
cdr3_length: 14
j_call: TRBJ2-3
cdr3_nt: TGTGCCAGCAGCTATAGCGGGGGGACAGATACGCAGTATTTT
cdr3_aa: CASSYSGGTDTQYF

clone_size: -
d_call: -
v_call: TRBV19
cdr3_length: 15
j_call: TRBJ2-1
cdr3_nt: TGTGCCAGTAGTATAAGTTCCCGGGGACTGGGGGAGCAGTTCTTC
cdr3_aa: CASSISSRGLGEQFF

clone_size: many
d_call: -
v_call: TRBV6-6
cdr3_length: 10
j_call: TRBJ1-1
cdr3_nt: TGTGCCACCGGTGGGTCTGAAGCTTTCTTT
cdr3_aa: CATGGSEAFF

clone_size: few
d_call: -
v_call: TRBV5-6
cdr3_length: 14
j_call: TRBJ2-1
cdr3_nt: TGTGCCAGCAGAGAAGGGGGGGCCTACAATGAGCAGTTCTTC
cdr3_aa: CASREGGAYNEQFF

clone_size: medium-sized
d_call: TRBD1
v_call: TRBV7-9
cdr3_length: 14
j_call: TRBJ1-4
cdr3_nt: TGTGCCAGCAGCTTACCTACCGGACAGGGAAAACTGTTTTTT
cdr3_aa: CASSLPTGQGKLFF

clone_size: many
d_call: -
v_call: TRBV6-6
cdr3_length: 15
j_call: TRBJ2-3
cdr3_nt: TGTGCCAGCAGAAGGGACCCGCGCCCTACAGATACGCAGTATTTT
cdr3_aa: CASRRDPRPTDTQYF

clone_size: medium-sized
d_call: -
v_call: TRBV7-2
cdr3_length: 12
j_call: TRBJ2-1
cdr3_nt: TGTGCCAGCAGTCGCCGACTCGGTGAGCAGTTCTTC
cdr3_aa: CASSRRLGEQFF

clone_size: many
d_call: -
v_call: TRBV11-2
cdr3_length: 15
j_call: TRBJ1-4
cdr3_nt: TGTGCCAGCAGCTTTTTCGATGCAACTAATGAAAAACTGTTTTTT
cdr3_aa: CASSFFDATNEKLFF

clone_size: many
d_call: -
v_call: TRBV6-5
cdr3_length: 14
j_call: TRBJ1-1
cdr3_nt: TGTGCCAGCAGTTTCCTACAGGATGCGATGCGAGCTTTCTTT
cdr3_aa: CASSFLQDAMRAFF

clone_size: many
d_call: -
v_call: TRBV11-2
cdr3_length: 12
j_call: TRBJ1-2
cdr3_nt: TGTGCCAGCAGCTCGGGGGCTAGTGGCTACACCTTC
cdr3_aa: CASSSGASGYTF

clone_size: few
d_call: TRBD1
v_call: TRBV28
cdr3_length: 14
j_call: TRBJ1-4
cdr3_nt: TGTGCCAGCAGTGCATACAGGGGTAGTGAAAAACTGTTTTTT
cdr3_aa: CASSAYRGSEKLFF

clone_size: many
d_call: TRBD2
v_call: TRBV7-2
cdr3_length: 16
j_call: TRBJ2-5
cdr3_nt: TGTGCCAGCAGCTTGGGCGGCGGGAGTTGGAGAGAGACCCAGTACTTC
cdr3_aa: CASSLGGGSWRETQYF

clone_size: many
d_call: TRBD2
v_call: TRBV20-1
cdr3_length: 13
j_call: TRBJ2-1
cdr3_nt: TGCAGCGGGGGGACTAGCGAATACAACCCGCAGTTCTTC
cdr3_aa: CSGGTSEYNPQFF

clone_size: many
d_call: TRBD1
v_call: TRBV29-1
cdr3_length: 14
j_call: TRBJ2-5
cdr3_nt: TGCAGCGGGGCCCGACGCAGGGGGCAAGAGACCCAGTACTTC
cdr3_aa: CSGARRRGQETQYF

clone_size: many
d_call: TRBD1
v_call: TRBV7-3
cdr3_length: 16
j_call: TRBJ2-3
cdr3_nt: TGTGCCAGCAGCTTTTGGGGACCTAGGGGGCAGGGTACGCAGTATTTT
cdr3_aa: CASSFWGPRGQGTQYF

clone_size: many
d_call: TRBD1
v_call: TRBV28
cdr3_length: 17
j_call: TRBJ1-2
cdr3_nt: TGTGCCAGCAGTAACTCCGGGCTAGGGACAGGGGCCTATGGCTACACCTTC
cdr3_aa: CASSNSGLGTGAYGYTF

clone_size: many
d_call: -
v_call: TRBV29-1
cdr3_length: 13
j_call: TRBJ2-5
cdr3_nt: TGCAGCGTTGAAGCCGTGGGACAAGAGACCCAGTACTTC
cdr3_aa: CSVEAVGQETQYF

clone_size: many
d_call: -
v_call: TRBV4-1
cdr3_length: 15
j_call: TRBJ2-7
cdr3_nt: TGCGCCAGCAGCCAAGGGCGAGGAAGCTCCTACGAGCAGTACTTC
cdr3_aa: CASSQGRGSSYEQYF

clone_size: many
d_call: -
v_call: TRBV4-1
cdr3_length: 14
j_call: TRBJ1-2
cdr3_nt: TGCGCCAGCAGCCAAATTCAAATTGGCTATGGCTACACCTTC
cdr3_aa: CASSQIQIGYGYTF

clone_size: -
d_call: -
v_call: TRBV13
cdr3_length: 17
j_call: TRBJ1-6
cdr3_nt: TGTGCCAGCAGCTTAGACCCCTCCGGGCAGGGTTATTCACCCCTCCACTTT
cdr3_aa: CASSLDPSGQGYSPLHF

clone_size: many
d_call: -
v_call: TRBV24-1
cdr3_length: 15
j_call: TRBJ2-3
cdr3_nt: TGTGCCACCGGGGGCGGCAGGGACAGCACAGATACGCAGTATTTT
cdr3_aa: CATGGGRDSTDTQYF

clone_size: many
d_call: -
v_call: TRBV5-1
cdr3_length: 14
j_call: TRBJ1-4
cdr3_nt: TGCGCCAGCAGCTTTACGGCTGCTAATGAAAAACTGTTTTTT
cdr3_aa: CASSFTAANEKLFF

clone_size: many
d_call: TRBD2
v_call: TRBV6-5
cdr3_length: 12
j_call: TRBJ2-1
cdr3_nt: TGTGCCAGCAGTAGAACCGGGACTAGCGTGTTCTTC
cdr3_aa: CASSRTGTSVFF

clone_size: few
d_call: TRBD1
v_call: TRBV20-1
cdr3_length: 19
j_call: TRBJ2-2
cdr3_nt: TGCAGTGCTAGAGATATAACGAGACAGGGGCATCTAAACACCGGGGAGCTGTTTTTT
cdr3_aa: CSARDITRQGHLNTGELFF

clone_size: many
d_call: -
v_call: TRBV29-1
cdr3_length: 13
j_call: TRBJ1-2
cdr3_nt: TGCAGCGCCCGAACCAACGGCCTTTATGGCTACACCTTC
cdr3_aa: CSARTNGLYGYTF